The entry below describes one T cell receptor (beta chain). Antigen specificity is unknown. A junction boundary mismatches the germline segment, possibly from a read error. This CDR3 comprises 17 residues. Germline V lookup: CDR1 LNHDA, CDR2 SQIVND (reference sequence). The sample originates from a study of graft-versus-host responses after intestinal transplantation. Study background: Following induction with anti-thymocyte globulin, all recipients were given tacrolimus and steroids for around three years.

The assay was immunoSEQ multiplex PCR, and TCRdb's table has in-frame clones only and misses some. This table has 40,000 to 60,000 clones, about 88% appearing once. The TCR comes from a human donor who was the organ donor for an intestinal transplant. Sequenced here: unstimulated CD4+ T cells sorted from spleen or lymph node cells, sampled before transplant. The V gene is TRBV19, the J gene TRBJ1-2, with 8 positions matching TRBD1. CDR3 residues: CAGSIFPGQGPNYGYTF. For the CDR3, the DNA is TGTGCCGGTAGTATATTCCCCGGACAGGGCCCTAACTATGGCTACACCTTC.